Ten or more counts support the clone carrying this T cell receptor beta chain. The CDR3 loop spans 15 amino acids. The V end lost 5 bases, the J end lost 2 bases, and 13 bases lay between the germline ends. Germline V gene sequence: CDR1 SGHRS, CDR2 YFSETQ. These data originate in a study of T cells after yellow fever vaccination. TCRdb processed the 5' RACE reads anew with MiXCR; each CDR3 protein has one entry. The repertoire includes 95,000 to 150,000 distinct CDR3 sequences, around 9.8% of them detected once, and around 40% sits in the top ten. The sequence was obtained from a man between 18 and 29 years old who received the YFV17D yellow fever vaccine. The J gene is TRBJ2-2, the V gene TRBV5-1; tentatively, D is TRBD1 (6 bases). The sample here was CD8+ T cells sorted from PBMCs, taken on the day of the yellow fever booster vaccination. DNA of the CDR3: TGCGCCAGCAGTCCCAGGGGCCCCAACACCGGGGAGCTGTTTTTT. Residues: CASSPRGPNTGELFF. Full variable domain (outside the CDR3, taken from reference TRBV5-1 and TRBJ2-2): KAGVTQTPRYLIKTRGQQVTLSCSPISGHRSVSWYQQTPGQGLQFLFEYFSETQRNKGNFPGRFSGRQFSNSRSEMNVSTLELGDSALYLCASSPRGPNTGELFFGEGSRLTVL.